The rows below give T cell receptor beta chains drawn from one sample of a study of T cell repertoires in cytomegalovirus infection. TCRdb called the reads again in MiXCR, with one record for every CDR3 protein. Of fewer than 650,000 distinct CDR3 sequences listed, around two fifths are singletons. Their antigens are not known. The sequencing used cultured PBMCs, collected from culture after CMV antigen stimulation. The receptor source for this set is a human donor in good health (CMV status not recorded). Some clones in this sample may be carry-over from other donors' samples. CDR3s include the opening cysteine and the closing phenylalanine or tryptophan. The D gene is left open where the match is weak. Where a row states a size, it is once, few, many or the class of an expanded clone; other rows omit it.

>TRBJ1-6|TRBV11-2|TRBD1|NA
TGTGCCAGCAGCTTACTAGACAGGGGCTCCTATAATTCACCCCTCCACTTT
CASSLLDRGSYNSPLHF
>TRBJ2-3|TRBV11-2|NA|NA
TGTGCCAGCAGGAAGCCCGGGCACGGAAGAGATACGCAGTATTTT
CASRKPGHGRDTQYF
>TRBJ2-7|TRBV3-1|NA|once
TGTGCCAGCAGCCAAGTACCGAGCTCCTACGAGCAGTACTTC
CASSQVPSSYEQYF
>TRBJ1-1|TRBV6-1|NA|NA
TGTGCCAGCAGGGGGTCCGACACTTACACTGAAGCTTTCTTT
CASRGSDTYTEAFF
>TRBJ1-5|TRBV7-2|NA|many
TGTGCCAGCAGCTTAGTCGGGCCCGGCGGTCAGCCCCAGCATTTT
CASSLVGPGGQPQHF
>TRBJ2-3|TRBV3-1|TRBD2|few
TGTGCCAGCAGCCAAGGTTCTAGCGGGGGGCAAGGGACGCAGTATTTT
CASSQGSSGGQGTQYF
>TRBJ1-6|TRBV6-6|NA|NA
TGTGCCAGCAGTTACAACAGGGAGTATTCACCCCTCCACTTT
CASSYNREYSPLHF
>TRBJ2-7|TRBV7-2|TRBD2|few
TGTGCCAGCAGCAAAACTAGCGGCTACGAGCAGTACTTC
CASSKTSGYEQYF
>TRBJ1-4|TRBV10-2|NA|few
TGCGCCACCAGACCCCTTTTACCAGAGTCCTATGAAAAACTGTTTTTT
CATRPLLPESYEKLFF
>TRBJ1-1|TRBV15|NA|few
TGTGCCACCAGCAACGGGGGAAGCAACACTGAAGCTTTCTTT
CATSNGGSNTEAFF
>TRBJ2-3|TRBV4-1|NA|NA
TGCGCCAGCAGCCAAAGCCGGGGCTCGGGGCGAGATACGCAGTATTTT
CASSQSRGSGRDTQYF
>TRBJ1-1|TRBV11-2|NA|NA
TGTGCCAGCAGCTTAGGCAGGGGCCAAGCTTTCTTT
CASSLGRGQAFF
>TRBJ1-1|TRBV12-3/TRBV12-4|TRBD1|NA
TGTGCCAGCAGTAAAGAGGGGGCGAACACTGAAGCTTTCTTT
CASSKEGANTEAFF
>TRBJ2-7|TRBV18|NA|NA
TGTGCCAGCTCACCGATTTGGGAAGGGGTTGGTTCCGAGCAGTACTTC
CASSPIWEGVGSEQYF
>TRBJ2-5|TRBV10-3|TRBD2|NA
TGTGCCTCTCGGGGGGAAGGGGAGACCCAGTACTTC
CASRGEGETQYF
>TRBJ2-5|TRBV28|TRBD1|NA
TGTGCCAGCAGGGTACAGGGGCGTTCCCCACAAGAGACCCAGTACTTC
CASRVQGRSPQETQYF
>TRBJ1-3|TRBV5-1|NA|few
TGCGCCAGCAGGGATCCACTCTCTGGAAACACCATATATTTT
CASRDPLSGNTIYF
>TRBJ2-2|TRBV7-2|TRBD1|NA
TGTGCCAGCAGCCTCAGGGGGTTGAACACCGGGGAGCTGTTTTTT
CASSLRGLNTGELFF
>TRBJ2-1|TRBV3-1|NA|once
TGTGCCAGCAGCCAGGCGGGAAACAATCAGCAGTTCTTC
CASSQAGNNQQFF
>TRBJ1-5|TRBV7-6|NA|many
TGTGCCAGCAGCCCCCGACGCGCGGGACACCTTAGCAATCAGCCCCAGCATTTT
CASSPRRAGHLSNQPQHF
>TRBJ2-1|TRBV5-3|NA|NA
TGTGCCAGCACCTCGAGAACTGGGAATGAGCAGTTCTTC
CASTSRTGNEQFF
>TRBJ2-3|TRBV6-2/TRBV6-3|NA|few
TGTGCCAGCAGTTACCCCATCGACACAGATACGCAGTATTTT
CASSYPIDTDTQYF
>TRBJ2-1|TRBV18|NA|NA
TGTGCCAGCTCACCCAATGGGGGGGCTCTTTACAATGAGCAGTTCTTC
CASSPNGGALYNEQFF
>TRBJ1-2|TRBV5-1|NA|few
TGCGCCAGCAGCTCCCTACCCGAAGCTAACTATGGCTACACCTTC
CASSSLPEANYGYTF
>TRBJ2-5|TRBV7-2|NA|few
TGTGCCAGCAGCGGCAATCCAGGGGAGACCCAGTACTTC
CASSGNPGETQYF
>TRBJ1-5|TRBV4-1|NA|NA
TGCGCCAGCAGCCAAGATCCCCAATTTAGCCCACGCAATCAGCCCCAGCATTTT
CASSQDPQFSPRNQPQHF
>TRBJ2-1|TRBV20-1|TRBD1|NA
TGCAGTGCCGTAACCAGACAGGGAAGCTCCTACAATGAGCAGTTCTTC
CSAVTRQGSSYNEQFF
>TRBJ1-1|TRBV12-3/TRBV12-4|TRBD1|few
TGTGCCAGCAGTGAGCTTCCGGGACAGGGGGAAGCTTTCTTT
CASSELPGQGEAFF
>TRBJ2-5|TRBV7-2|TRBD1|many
TGTGCCAGCAGATTGGACAGGGGTATTGAGACCCAGTACTTC
CASRLDRGIETQYF
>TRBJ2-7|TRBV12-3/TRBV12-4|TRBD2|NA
TGTGCCAGCAGCCCAACTAGCGGGGCCCGATACGAGCAGTACTTC
CASSPTSGARYEQYF
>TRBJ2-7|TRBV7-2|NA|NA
TGTGCCAGCAGCTTCACGGACAAGGGGATGAGTTCCTACGAGCAGTACTTC
CASSFTDKGMSSYEQYF
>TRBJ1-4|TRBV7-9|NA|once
TGTGCCAGCGGGTCGGGGCAGGAGGCTGAAAAACTGTTTTTT
CASGSGQEAEKLFF
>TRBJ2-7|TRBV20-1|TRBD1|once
TGCAGTGCTAGAGACGAAGGGACAGGCTACGAGCAGTACTTC
CSARDEGTGYEQYF
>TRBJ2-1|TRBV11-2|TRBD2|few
TGTGCCAGCAGCTTAGATCCCGGTAGCGGGAGGAGAAATGAGCAGTTCTTC
CASSLDPGSGRRNEQFF
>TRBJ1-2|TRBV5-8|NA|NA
TGTGCCAGCAGCTTGAACTCCGGGAACTATGGCTACACCTTC
CASSLNSGNYGYTF
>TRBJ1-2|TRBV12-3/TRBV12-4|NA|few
TGTGCCAGCAGTTTAGTGGCTGGGGGCCGGTCCTATGGCTACACCTTC
CASSLVAGGRSYGYTF
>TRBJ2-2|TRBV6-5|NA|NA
TGTGCCAGCAGAAGAAATGTCCCTGGGAACACCGGGGAGCTGTTTTTT
CASRRNVPGNTGELFF
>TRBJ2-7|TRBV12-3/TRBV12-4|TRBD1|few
TGTGCCAGCAGCCCACAGGCCGGGACAGGCTCCTACGAGCAGTACTTC
CASSPQAGTGSYEQYF
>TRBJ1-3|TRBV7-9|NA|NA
TGTGCCAGCAGGGAGGTTCGAGGGCAAAGCTCTGGAAACACCATATATTTT
CASREVRGQSSGNTIYF
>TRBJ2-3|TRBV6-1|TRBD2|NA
TGTGCCAGCAGTGAAGCGCGAAGACTAGCGGGATTAGATACGCAGTATTTT
CASSEARRLAGLDTQYF
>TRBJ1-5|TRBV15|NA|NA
TGTGCCACCAGCAGAGAAGCCACAGGGCCTCGGCATTTT
CATSREATGPRHF
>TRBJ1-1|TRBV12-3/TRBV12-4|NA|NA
TGTGCCAGCAGTTTAAACTTCGAGGACAGCGAAGCTTTCTTT
CASSLNFEDSEAFF
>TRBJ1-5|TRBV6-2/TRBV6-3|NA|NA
TGTGCCAGCAGTTACTGGCATAGGCCAGGGGGCAATCAGCCCCAGCATTTT
CASSYWHRPGGNQPQHF
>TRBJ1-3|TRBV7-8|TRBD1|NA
TGTGCCAGCAGACCGGACAGGAGAAACACCATATATTTT
CASRPDRRNTIYF
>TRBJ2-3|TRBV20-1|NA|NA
TGCAGTGCTAGAGATAGGGGTAGAGATACGCAGTATTTT
CSARDRGRDTQYF
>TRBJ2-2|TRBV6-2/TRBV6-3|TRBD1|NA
TGTGCCAGCAGTTACGGGACAGGGTCTTTAAGAAACACCGGGGAGCTGTTTTTT
CASSYGTGSLRNTGELFF
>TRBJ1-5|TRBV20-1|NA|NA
TGCAGTGCCTCAGAATCCACGCGGCCCAATCAGCCCCAGCATTTT
CSASESTRPNQPQHF
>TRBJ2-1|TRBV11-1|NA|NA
TGTGCCAGCAGCTTAAATCGGTTGGTCCCGGGCGATAGCTCCTACAATGAGCAGTTCTTC
CASSLNRLVPGDSSYNEQFF
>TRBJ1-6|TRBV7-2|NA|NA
TGTGCCAGCAGCTTTACAGGGTTACCCTATAATTCACCCCTCCACTTT
CASSFTGLPYNSPLHF
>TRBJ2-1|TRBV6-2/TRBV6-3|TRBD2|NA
TGTGCCAGCATAGGAACTAGCGGGAGGGCCAGGAGCGACAATGAGCAGTTCTTC
CASIGTSGRARSDNEQFF